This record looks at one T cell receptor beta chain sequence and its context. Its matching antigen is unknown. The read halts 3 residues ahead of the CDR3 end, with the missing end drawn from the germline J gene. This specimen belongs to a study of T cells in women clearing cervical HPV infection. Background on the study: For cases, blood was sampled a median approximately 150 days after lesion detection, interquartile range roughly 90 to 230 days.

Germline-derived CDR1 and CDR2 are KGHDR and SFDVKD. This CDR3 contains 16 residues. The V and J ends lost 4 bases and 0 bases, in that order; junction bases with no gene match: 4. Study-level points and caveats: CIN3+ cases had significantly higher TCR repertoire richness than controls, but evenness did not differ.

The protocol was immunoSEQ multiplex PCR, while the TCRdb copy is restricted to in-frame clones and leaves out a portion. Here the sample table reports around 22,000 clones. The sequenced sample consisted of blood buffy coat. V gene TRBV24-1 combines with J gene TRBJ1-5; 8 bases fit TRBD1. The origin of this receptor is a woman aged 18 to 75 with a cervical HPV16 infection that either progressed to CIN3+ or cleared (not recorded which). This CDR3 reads CATSDQTGDSNQPQHF. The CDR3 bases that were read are TGTGCCACCAGTGACCAGACAGGGGATAGCAATCAGCCC.